The rows below give T cell receptor beta chains drawn from one sample of a study of early T cells in non-severe SARS-CoV-2 infection. TCRdb reprocessed the 5' RACE reads via MiXCR and lists one record per CDR3 protein. The sample has 65,000 to 80,000 distinct CDR3 sequences; roughly 13% are singletons. The source material was whole blood. These receptors were collected from an adult who was a healthcare worker with PCR-confirmed SARS-CoV-2 infection or an uninfected control (not recorded which). CDR3s include the opening cysteine and the closing phenylalanine or tryptophan. Fields, in order: CDR3 length, clone size, D gene, V gene, J gene, CDR3 DNA, CDR3 protein. A D gene is named only where the DNA matches it firmly. Size values are once, few and many counts, or a class for expanded clones, and some rows have none.

17	many	TRBD2	TRBV6-1	TRBJ2-4	TGTGCCAGCAGTGGGGGTAGCGGGAAACTAGCCAAAAACATTCAGTACTTC	CASSGGSGKLAKNIQYF
20	NA	NA	TRBV7-6	TRBJ2-1	TGTGCCAGCAGCCCCGCCGTTGTTTATCCCGGTAAGGGTAACTACAATGAGCAGTTCTTC	CASSPAVVYPGKGNYNEQFF
14	NA	NA	TRBV4-1	TRBJ1-4	TGCGCCAGCAGCCAAGATGATCGGGGTTTTAAACTGTTTTTT	CASSQDDRGFKLFF
14	NA	NA	TRBV28	TRBJ2-7	TGTGCCAGCAGTTTGAGACACAGTCTCTACGAGCAGTACTTC	CASSLRHSLYEQYF
14	many	NA	TRBV28	TRBJ2-1	TGTGCCAGCAGTTTAGGGGGGAGTCTCAATGAGCAGTTCTTC	CASSLGGSLNEQFF
13	few	NA	TRBV5-5	TRBJ2-7	TGTGCCAGCAGCTACGGGGGTGCCTACGAGCAGTACTTC	CASSYGGAYEQYF
16	NA	NA	TRBV19	TRBJ2-2	TGTGCCAGTAGTATCGGTGGACTGAAGAACACCGGGGAGCTGTTTTTT	CASSIGGLKNTGELFF
14	few	NA	TRBV11-2	TRBJ1-1	TGTGCCAGCAGCTTAGAGTCAGGGAACACTGAAGCTTTCTTT	CASSLESGNTEAFF
13	few	NA	TRBV10-2	TRBJ2-1	TGCGCCAGCAGTGCCGGACCCAACAATGAGCAGTTCTTC	CASSAGPNNEQFF
9	few	NA	TRBV20-1	TRBJ1-2	TGCAGTGCTAACGTTGGCTACACCTTC	CSANVGYTF
16	many	TRBD2	TRBV20-1	TRBJ2-4	TGCAGTGCTCCGAGCGCGGGGGGCTTAGCCAAAAACATTCAGTACTTC	CSAPSAGGLAKNIQYF
13	NA	NA	TRBV5-1	TRBJ2-7	TGCGCCAGCAGCCTTTGGGGGTCGGACGAGCAGTACTTC	CASSLWGSDEQYF
12	many	NA	TRBV20-1	TRBJ1-2	TGCAGTGCTAGAGATCTCGAGCCTGGCTACACCTTC	CSARDLEPGYTF
17	many	NA	TRBV20-1	TRBJ2-5	TGCAGTGCCTACAACACGAGGGGGGCCATCTGGGCGGAGACCCAGTACTTC	CSAYNTRGAIWAETQYF
13	many	NA	TRBV29-1	TRBJ1-5	TGCAGCGTTGCACGGAATAGCAATCAGCCCCAGCATTTT	CSVARNSNQPQHF